A single sample gave rise to the 9 T cell receptor beta chains below, sequenced in a study of blood T cell repertoires in COVID-19. Only in-frame clones appear in the TCRdb table, and some are missing; sequencing was by immunoSEQ multiplex PCR. Among a few hundred thousand clones, about 87% were seen once, and the ten largest hold roughly 6.2%. The sequenced material came from peripheral blood. All receptors derive from a man aged 55 to 69 who had recovered from COVID-19.

This clone was seen ten or more times. This sample also contains other DNA sequences that code for the same CDR3. The chain links TRBV5-4 to TRBJ1-4; 9 bases match TRBD1. Germline trimming cut 2 bases from V and 7 bases from J; bases unmatched to any gene: 3. CDR1 is SGHNT, CDR2 YYREEE, per germline (reference sequence). This CDR3 contains 14 residues. The CDR3 here is CASSLQGAVEKLFF. The CDR3 DNA follows: TGTGCCAGCAGCTTACAGGGGGCGGTTGAAAAACTGTTTTTT.

V and J are TRBV12-3 or TRBV12-4 and TRBJ2-1; TRBD1 might be the D (5 bases). V dropped 8 bases and J dropped 3 bases, with 8 bases sitting between them. There are 12 residues in the CDR3. CDR3 sequence: CASSDNYNEQFF. CDR3 DNA sequence: TGTGCCAGCTCGGACAACTACAATGAGCAGTTCTTC.

The chain uses TRBV4-2 and TRBJ1-2; 7 bases align to TRBD1. Per the germline V gene, CDR1 is LGHNA and CDR2 is YNFKEQ. V gave up 3 bases and J gave up 4 bases; unmatched junction bases: 11. The CDR3 runs 16 residues. Here the CDR3 DNA reads TGTGCCAGCAGCCAGTACCCCGGGACAGAGCTCTATGGCTACACCTTC. As protein: CASSQYPGTELYGYTF.

The V and J genes are TRBV9 and TRBJ2-7; D perhaps matches TRBD1 (5 bases). CDR1 is SGDLS, CDR2 YYNGEE, per germline. Trimming removed 0 bases from V and 2 bases from J, with 9 bases in between. The CDR3 loop spans 14 amino acids. The CDR3 bases are TGTGCCAGCAGCGTAGAGGGGTTTCCCTACGAGCAGTACTTC. This encodes CASSVEGFPYEQYF. Full variable domain (remainder filled in from reference TRBV9 and TRBJ2-7): DSGVTQTPKHLITATGQRVTLRCSPRSGDLSVYWYQQSLDQGLQFLIQYYNGEERAKGNILERFSAQQFPDLHSELNLSSLELGDSALYFCASSVEGFPYEQYFGPGTRLTVT.

The CDR3 sequence: CATTGTSGSYEQFF. The DNA for the CDR3 is TGTGCCACCACCGGGACTAGCGGGAGCTATGAGCAGTTCTTC. The rearrangement links TRBV24-1 to TRBJ2-1; the match to TRBD2 covers 14 bases. This CDR3 spans 14 amino acids. Losses at the gene ends were 8 bases for V and 8 bases for J; bases not matched to a gene: 4. Germline assignment: CDR1 KGHDR and CDR2 SFDVKD.

The chain links TRBV18 to TRBJ2-1, with 7 bases that match TRBD1. The CDR3 runs to 13 residues. Germline V gene lookup returns CDR1 KGHSH and CDR2 LQKENI. V lost 6 bases, J lost 8 bases, and 7 bases stayed unmatched. CDR3 coding DNA: TGTGCCAGCTCCCCCGGACAGGACCATGAGCAGTTCTTC. Residues: CASSPGQDHEQFF.

The CDR3: CATSRDRGGNGGYTF. The CDR3 region has the DNA TGTGCCACCAGCAGAGATCGGGGAGGGAATGGAGGCTACACCTTC. V is TRBV15 and J is TRBJ1-2; D is ambiguous. Germline assignment: CDR1 LNHNV and CDR2 YYDKDF (reference sequence). The CDR3 runs 15 residues. The V and J ends lost 0 bases and 8 bases respectively, with 16 bases between them.

This chain links TRBV7-3 with TRBJ2-1; TRBD1 aligns across 7 bases. V dropped 4 bases and J dropped 4; count of bases not matched to a gene: 1. The CDR3 is 13 amino acids. Germline V lookup: CDR1 SGHTA, CDR2 FQGTGA. CDR3 nucleotide sequence: TGTGCCAGCAGCTCGGGACAGTACAATGAGCAGTTCTTC. It specifies CASSSGQYNEQFF.

This chain links TRBV7-9 with TRBJ2-7; TRBD1 matches at 8 bases. From germline, CDR1 is SEHNR and CDR2 FQNEAQ (reference sequence). This CDR3 comprises 14 residues. Germline trimming cut 6 bases from V and 3 bases from J; bases unmatched to any gene: 7. CDR3 sequence: CASSGTGLYYEQYF. CDR3 nucleotides: TGTGCCAGCAGTGGGACAGGCCTATACTACGAGCAGTACTTC.